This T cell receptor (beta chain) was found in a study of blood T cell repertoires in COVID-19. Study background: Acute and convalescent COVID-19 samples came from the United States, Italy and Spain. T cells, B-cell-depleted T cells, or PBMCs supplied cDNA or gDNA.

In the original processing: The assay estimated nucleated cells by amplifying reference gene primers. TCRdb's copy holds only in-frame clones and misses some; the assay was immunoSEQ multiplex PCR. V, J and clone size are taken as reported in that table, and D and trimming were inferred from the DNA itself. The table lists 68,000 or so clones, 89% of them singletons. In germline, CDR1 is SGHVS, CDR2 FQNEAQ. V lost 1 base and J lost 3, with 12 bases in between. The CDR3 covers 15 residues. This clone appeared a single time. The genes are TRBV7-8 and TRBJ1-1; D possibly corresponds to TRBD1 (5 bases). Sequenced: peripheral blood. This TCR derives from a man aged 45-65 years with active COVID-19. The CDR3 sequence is CASSLVGGRDTEAFF. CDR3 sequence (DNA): TGTGCCAGCAGCTTAGTCGGGGGGAGGGACACTGAAGCTTTCTTT.